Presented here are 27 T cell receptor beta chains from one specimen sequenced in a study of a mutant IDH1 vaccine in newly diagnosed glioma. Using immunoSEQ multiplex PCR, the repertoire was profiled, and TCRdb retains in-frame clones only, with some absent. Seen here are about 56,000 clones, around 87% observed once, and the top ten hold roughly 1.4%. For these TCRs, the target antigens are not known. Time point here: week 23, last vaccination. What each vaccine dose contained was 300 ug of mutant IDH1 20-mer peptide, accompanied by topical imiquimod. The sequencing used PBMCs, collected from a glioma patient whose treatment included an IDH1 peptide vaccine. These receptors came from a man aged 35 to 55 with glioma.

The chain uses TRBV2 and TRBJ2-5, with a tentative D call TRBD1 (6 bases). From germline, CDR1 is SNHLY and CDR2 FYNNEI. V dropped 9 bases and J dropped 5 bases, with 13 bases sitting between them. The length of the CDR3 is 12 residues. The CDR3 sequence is CARRRDTETQYF. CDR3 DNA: TGTGCCAGGAGACGGGACACGGAGACCCAGTACTTC.

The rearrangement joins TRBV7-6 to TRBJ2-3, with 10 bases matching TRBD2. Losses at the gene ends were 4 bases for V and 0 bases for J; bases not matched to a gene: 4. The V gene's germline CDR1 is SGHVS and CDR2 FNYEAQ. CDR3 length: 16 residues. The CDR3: CASSSGLAESTDTQYF. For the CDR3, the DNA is TGTGCCAGCAGCTCTGGACTAGCGGAAAGCACAGATACGCAGTATTTT.

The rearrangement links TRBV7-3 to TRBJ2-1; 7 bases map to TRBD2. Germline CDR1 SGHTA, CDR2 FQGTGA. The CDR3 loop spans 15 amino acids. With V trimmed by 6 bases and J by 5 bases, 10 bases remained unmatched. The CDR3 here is CASRGSGTGNNEQFF. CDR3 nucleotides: TGTGCCAGCAGGGGAAGCGGGACTGGTAACAATGAGCAGTTCTTC.

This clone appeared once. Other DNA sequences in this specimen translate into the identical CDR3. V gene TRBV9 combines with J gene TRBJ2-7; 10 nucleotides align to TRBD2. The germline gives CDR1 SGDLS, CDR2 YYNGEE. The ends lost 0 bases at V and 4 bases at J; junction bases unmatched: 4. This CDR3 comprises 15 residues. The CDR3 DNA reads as TGTGCCAGCAGCGTAGGGGCTAGCGGGGGATACGAGCAGTACTTC. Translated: CASSVGASGGYEQYF.

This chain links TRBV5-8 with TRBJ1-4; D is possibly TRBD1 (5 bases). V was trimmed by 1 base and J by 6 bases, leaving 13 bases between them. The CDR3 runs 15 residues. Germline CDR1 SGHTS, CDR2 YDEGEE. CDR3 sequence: CASSLLQGPDEKLFF. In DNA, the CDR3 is TGTGCCAGCAGCTTGTTGCAGGGCCCAGATGAAAAACTGTTTTTT. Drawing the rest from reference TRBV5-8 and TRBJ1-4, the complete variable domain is EAGVTQSPTHLIKTRGQQATLRCSPISGHTSVYWYQQALGLGLQFLLWYDEGEERNRGNFPPRFSGRQFPNYSSELNVNALELEDSALYLCASSLLQGPDEKLFFGSGTQLSVL.

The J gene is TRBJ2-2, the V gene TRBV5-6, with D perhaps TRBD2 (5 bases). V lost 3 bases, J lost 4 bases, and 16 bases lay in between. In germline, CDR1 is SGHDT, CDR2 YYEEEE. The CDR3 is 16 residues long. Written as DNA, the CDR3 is TGTGCCAGCAGCTGGTTTACTAGTGCCCCCACCGGGGAGCTGTTTTTT. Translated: CASSWFTSAPTGELFF.

The CDR3 spells CASSQTGGYGYTF. DNA of the CDR3: TGTGCCAGCAGCCAGACAGGAGGGTATGGCTACACCTTC. V usage is TRBV4-2 and J usage is TRBJ1-2, with D possibly being TRBD1 (6 bases). Germline values: CDR1 LGHNA, CDR2 YNFKEQ. V dropped 3 bases and J dropped 5 bases, with 10 bases sitting between them. This CDR3 has 13 amino acids.

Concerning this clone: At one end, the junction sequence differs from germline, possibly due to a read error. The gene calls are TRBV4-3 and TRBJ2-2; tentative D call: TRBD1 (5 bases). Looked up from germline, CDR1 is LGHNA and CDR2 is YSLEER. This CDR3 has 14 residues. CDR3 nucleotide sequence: TGCGCCAGTAGCCCTAGGGGTAACACCGGGGAGCTGTTTTTT. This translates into CASSPRGNTGELFF.

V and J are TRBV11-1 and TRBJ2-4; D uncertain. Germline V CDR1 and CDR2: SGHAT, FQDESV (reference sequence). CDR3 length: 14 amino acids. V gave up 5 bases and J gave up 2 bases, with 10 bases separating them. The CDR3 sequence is CASSPLNTKNIQYF. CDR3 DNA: TGTGCCAGCAGCCCGCTAAATACCAAAAACATTCAGTACTTC.

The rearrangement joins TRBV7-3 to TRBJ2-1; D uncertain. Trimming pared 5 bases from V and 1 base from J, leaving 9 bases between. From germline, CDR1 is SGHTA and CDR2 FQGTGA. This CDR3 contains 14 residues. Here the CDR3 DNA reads TGTGCCAGCAGCCCAGTAGGATCCTACAATGAGCAGTTCTTC. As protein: CASSPVGSYNEQFF.

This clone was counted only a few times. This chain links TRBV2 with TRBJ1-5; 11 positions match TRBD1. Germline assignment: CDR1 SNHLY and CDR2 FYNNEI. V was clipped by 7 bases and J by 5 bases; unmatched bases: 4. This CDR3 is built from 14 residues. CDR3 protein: CASIMDRGHQPQHF. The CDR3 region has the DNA TGTGCCAGCATAATGGACAGGGGGCATCAGCCCCAGCATTTT.

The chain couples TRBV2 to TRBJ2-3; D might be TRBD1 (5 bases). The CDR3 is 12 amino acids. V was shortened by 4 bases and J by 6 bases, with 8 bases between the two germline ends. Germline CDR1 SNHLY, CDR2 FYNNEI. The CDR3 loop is CASSGAGDTQYF. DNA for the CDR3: TGTGCCAGCAGTGGGGCAGGGGATACGCAGTATTTT.

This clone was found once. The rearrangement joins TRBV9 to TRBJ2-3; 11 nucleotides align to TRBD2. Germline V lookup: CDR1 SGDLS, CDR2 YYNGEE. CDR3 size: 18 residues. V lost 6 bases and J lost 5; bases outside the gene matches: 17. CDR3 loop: CASNDLTSGTLVGDTQYF. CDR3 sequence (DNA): TGTGCCAGCAACGACCTGACTAGCGGGACCTTAGTAGGAGATACGCAGTATTTT.

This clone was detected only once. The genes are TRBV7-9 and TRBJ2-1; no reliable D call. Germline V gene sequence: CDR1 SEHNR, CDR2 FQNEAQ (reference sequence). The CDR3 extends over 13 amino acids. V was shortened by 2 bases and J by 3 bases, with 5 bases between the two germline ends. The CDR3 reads CASSLFGYNEQFF. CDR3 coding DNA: TGTGCCAGCAGCTTATTCGGCTACAATGAGCAGTTCTTC.

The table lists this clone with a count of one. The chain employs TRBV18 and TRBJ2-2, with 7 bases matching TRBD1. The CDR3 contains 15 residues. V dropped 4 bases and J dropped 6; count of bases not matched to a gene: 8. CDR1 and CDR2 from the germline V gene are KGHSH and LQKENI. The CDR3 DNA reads TGTGCCAGCTCACTGACCTCGACAGGGCCCGGGGAGCTGTTTTTT. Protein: CASSLTSTGPGELFF.

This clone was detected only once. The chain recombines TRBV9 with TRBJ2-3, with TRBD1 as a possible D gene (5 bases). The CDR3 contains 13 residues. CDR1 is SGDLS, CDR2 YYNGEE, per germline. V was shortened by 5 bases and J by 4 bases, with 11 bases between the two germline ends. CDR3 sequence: CASRETESDTQYF. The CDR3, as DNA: TGTGCCAGCAGGGAGACAGAATCAGATACGCAGTATTTT. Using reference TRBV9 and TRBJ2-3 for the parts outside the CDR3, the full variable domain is DSGVTQTPKHLITATGQRVTLRCSPRSGDLSVYWYQQSLDQGLQFLIQYYNGEERAKGNILERFSAQQFPDLHSELNLSSLELGDSALYFCASRETESDTQYFGPGTRLTVL.

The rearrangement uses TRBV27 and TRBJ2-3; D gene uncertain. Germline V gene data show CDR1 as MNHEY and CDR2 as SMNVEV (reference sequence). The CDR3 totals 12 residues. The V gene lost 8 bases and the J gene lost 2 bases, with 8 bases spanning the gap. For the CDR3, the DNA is TGTGCCAGCGGCATGTACACAGATACGCAGTATTTT. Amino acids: CASGMYTDTQYF.

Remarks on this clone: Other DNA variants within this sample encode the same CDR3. DNA for the CDR3: TGTGCCAGTAGTATAGTGGGCAATCAGCCCCAGCATTTT. Its translation: CASSIVGNQPQHF. The chain carries TRBV19 and TRBJ1-5; D is unresolved. CDR1 and CDR2 (germline): LNHDA, SQIVND (reference sequence). The CDR3 spans 13 residues. V was clipped by 1 base and J by 2 bases, with 3 bases between them.

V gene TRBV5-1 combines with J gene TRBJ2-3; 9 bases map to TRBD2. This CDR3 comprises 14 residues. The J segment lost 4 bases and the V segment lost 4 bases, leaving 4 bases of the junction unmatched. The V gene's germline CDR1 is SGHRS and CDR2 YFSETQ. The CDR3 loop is CASSLGLAPDTQYF. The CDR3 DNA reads TGCGCCAGCAGCCTGGGACTAGCCCCAGATACGCAGTATTTT.

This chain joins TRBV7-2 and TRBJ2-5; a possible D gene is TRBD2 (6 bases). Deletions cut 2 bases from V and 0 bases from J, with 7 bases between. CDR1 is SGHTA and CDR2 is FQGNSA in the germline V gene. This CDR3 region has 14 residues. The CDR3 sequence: CASSLWGDQETQYF. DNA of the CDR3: TGTGCCAGCAGCTTATGGGGGGACCAAGAGACCCAGTACTTC. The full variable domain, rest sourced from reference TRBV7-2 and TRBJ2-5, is GAGVSQSPSNKVTEKGKDVELRCDPISGHTALYWYRQSLGQGLEFLIYFQGNSAPDKSGLPSDRFSAERTGGSVSTLTIQRTQQEDSAVYLCASSLWGDQETQYFGPGTRLLVL.

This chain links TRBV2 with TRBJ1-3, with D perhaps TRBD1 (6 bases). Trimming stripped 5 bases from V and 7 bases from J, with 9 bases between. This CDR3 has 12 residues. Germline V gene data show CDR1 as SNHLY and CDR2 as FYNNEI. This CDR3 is CASSTQGNTIYF. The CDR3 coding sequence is TGTGCCAGCAGTACTCAGGGGAACACCATATATTTT. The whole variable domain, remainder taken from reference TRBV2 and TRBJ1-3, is EPEVTQTPSHQVTQMGQEVILRCVPISNHLYFYWYRQILGQKVEFLVSFYNNEISEKSEIFDDQFSVERPDGSNFTLKIRSTKLEDSAMYFCASSTQGNTIYFGEGSWLTVV.

In nucleotides, the CDR3 is TGTGCCAGCAGCTTCCTCGGAGGGGATCAGCCCCAGCATTTT. Protein: CASSFLGGDQPQHF. The rearrangement joins TRBV7-9 to TRBJ1-5; D may be TRBD1 (5 bases). CDR1 and CDR2 from the germline V gene are SEHNR and FQNEAQ (reference sequence). V lost 3 bases and J 5 bases, leaving 11 bases between the germline ends. The CDR3 is 14 amino acids.

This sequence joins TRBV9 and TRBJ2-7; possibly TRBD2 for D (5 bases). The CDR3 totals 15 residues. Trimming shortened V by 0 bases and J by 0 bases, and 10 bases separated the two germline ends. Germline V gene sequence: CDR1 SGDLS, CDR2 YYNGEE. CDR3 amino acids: CASSVDDGSSYEQYF. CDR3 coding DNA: TGTGCCAGCAGCGTAGACGATGGGAGCTCCTACGAGCAGTACTTC.

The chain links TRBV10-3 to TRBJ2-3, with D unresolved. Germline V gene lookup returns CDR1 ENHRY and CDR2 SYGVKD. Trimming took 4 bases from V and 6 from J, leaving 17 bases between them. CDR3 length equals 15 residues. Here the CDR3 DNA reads TGTGCCATCAGTGCAGACGGGCCCCTTAGCGATACGCAGTATTTT. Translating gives CAISADGPLSDTQYF.

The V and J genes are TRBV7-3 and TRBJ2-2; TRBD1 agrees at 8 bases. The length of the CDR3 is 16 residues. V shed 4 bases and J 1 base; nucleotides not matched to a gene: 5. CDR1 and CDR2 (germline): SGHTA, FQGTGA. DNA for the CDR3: TGTGCCAGCAGCTCACGCGGGACAGGGAACACCGGGGAGCTGTTTTTT. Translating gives CASSSRGTGNTGELFF. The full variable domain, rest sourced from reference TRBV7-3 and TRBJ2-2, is GAGVSQTPSNKVTEKGKYVELRCDPISGHTALYWYRQSLGQGPEFLIYFQGTGAADDSGLPNDRFFAVRPEGSVSTLKIQRTERGDSAVYLCASSSRGTGNTGELFFGEGSRLTVL.

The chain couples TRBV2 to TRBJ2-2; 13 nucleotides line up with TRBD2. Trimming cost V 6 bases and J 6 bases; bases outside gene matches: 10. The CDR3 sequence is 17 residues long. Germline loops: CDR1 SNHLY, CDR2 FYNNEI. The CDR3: CASRGTSGRAMAGELFF. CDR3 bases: TGTGCCAGCAGGGGAACTAGCGGGAGGGCCATGGCCGGGGAGCTGTTTTTT.

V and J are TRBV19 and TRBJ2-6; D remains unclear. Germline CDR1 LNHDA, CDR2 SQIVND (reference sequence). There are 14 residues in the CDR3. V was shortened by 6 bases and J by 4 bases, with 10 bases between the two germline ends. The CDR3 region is CASRAGSGANVLTF. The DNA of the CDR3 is TGTGCCAGTAGGGCAGGATCAGGGGCCAACGTCCTGACTTTC. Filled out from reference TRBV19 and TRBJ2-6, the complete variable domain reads DGGITQSPKYLFRKEGQNVTLSCEQNLNHDAMYWYRQDPGQGLRLIYYSQIVNDFQKGDIAEGYSVSREKKESFPLTVTSAQKNPTAFYLCASRAGSGANVLTFGAGSRLTVL.